A single sample gave rise to the 10 T cell receptor beta chains below, sequenced in a study of blood T cells in healthy people across ages. The second PCR ran about 6 to 11 cycles with a sample-barcoded 5' primer and J-beta primers. TCRdb passed the 5' RACE reads through MiXCR, listing each CDR3 protein once. The repertoire has about 800,000 distinct CDR3 sequences, roughly 25% of them found once; the top ten carry approximately 3.7%. The sample was also reused in another study, on T cells of mothers and their children.

Source material: blood. The receptors were sampled from a boy aged 5 to 17 in good health.

This clonotype turned up a few times. The rearrangement links TRBV27 to TRBJ2-1; TRBD2 matches 8 bases. The last part of the DNA fits TRBJ2-7 better; the J call may be wrong. Germline loops: CDR1 MNHEY, CDR2 SMNVEV (reference sequence). CDR3 length equals 13 residues. In DNA, the CDR3 is TGTGCCAGCAGTCCCCAGCGGGGGTACGAGCAGTACTTC. This encodes CASSPQRGYEQYF.

This clonotype was detected only a few times. This rearrangement joins TRBV6-6 to TRBJ1-2; the D gene is possibly TRBD1 (5 bases). The V gene's germline CDR1 is MNHNY and CDR2 SVGAGI (reference sequence). The CDR3 is 16 residues long. V shed 6 bases and J shed 4 bases, with 21 bases lying between them. This CDR3 is CASRRGTRGTSYGYTF. In DNA form, the CDR3 reads TGTGCCAGCAGGCGGGGCACCCGAGGGACTTCCTATGGCTACACCTTC.

This clonotype was picked up a small number of times. This chain links TRBV4-3 with TRBJ2-5; D is possibly TRBD2 (5 bases). CDR1 and CDR2 (germline): LGHNA, YSLEER. This CDR3 spans 14 amino acids. V lost 0 bases, J lost 5 bases, and 10 bases lay in between. DNA of the CDR3: TGCGCCAGCAGCCAAGAAACGAGAGGGGAGACCCAGTACTTC. Translation: CASSQETRGETQYF.

This clonotype was detected only a few times. The J gene is TRBJ2-1, the V gene TRBV20-1; 8 positions agree with TRBD1. Losses at the gene ends were 1 base for V and 9 bases for J; bases not matched to a gene: 14. The germline CDR1 and CDR2 sequences are DFQATT and SNEGSKA (reference sequence). The CDR3 has 16 residues. In DNA, the CDR3 is TGCAGTGCTAGAGGTCCGTCGACAGGGGATTATAGTGAGCAGTTCTTC. Translating it yields CSARGPSTGDYSEQFF.

The chain recombines TRBV12-3 or TRBV12-4 with TRBJ1-1; 8 nucleotides line up with TRBD1. The length of the CDR3 is 16 residues. V was clipped by 5 bases and J by 0 bases; unmatched bases: 8. The CDR3 region has the DNA TGTGCCAGCAGTAGGGACAGGATATCTATGAACACTGAAGCTTTCTTT. As protein: CASSRDRISMNTEAFF.

This clonotype appeared a few times. This chain joins TRBV2 and TRBJ2-1; TRBD1 aligns across 7 bases. Germline loops: CDR1 SNHLY, CDR2 FYNNEI. This CDR3 spans 15 amino acids. J gave up 2 bases and V 3 bases, and 4 bases lay outside the gene matches. Here the CDR3 reads CASSDNRGPYNEQFF. CDR3 nucleotides: TGTGCCAGCAGTGATAACAGGGGACCCTACAATGAGCAGTTCTTC.

The genes are TRBV5-1 and TRBJ2-2; 9 bases match TRBD2. Trimming took 4 bases from V and 0 from J; bases not matched to a gene: 4. The CDR3 spans 16 residues. The germline CDR1 and CDR2 sequences are SGHRS and YFSETQ. The CDR3 DNA reads TGCGCCAGCAGCATTAGCGGGGGCTCGAACACCGGGGAGCTGTTTTTT. It specifies CASSISGGSNTGELFF.

This clonotype appeared a few times. This chain connects TRBV13 to TRBJ1-4; D not certain. The V gene's germline CDR1 is PRHDT and CDR2 FYEKMQ (reference sequence). Deletions cut 4 bases from V and 9 bases from J, with 12 bases between. This CDR3 contains 13 residues. In DNA, the CDR3 is TGTGCCAGCAGCTGGGCCCGCGACCAAAAACTGTTTTTT. Protein sequence: CASSWARDQKLFF.

The chain combines TRBV10-3 with TRBJ2-1; D tentatively fits TRBD1 or TRBD2 (5 bases each). This CDR3 has 15 residues. The V and J ends lost 9 bases and 0 bases respectively, with 15 bases between them. Germline CDR1 reads ENHRY; CDR2 reads SYGVKD. CDR3 sequence: CAMGGGISSYNEQFF. In nucleotides, the CDR3 is TGTGCCATGGGTGGGGGAATTAGCTCCTACAATGAGCAGTTCTTC.

The chain joins TRBV4-1 to TRBJ2-1; no definite D call. The CDR3 runs 11 residues. Germline CDR1 MGHRA, CDR2 YSYEKL. V gave up 0 bases and J gave up 13 bases, with 7 bases separating them. CDR3 coding DNA: TGCGCCAGCAGCCAAGATTTTCCTCAGTTCTTC. Protein: CASSQDFPQFF.